This T cell receptor (beta chain) was obtained from a study of T cell responses to AZD1222 COVID-19 vaccine. Sequencing used immunoSEQ multiplex PCR; TCRdb keeps in-frame clones, though not all of them. This table holds about 190,000 clones, roughly nine tenths found once. The CDR3 has 17 residues. With V trimmed by 6 bases and J by 4 bases, 12 bases remained unmatched. Per the germline V gene, CDR1 is MNHEY and CDR2 is SMNVEV (reference sequence). J is TRBJ2-2 and V is TRBV27; TRBD2 agrees at 9 bases. This receptor was obtained from an adult in good health. This sample comprised peripheral blood, obtained on day 0 of AZD1222 vaccination. CDR3 coding DNA: TGTGCCAGCAGGGATGTCGCGGGGGGGCGGGGCACCGGGGAGCTGTTTTTT. Amino acid sequence: CASRDVAGGRGTGELFF.